One and the same sample provided the 12 T cell receptor beta chains below, sequenced in a study of Ad26.COV2.S vaccination and SARS-CoV-2 variants. Noted treatment: some 20 received Ad26.COV2.S at low or high dose, single or two shots; roughly five received placebo; per-sample allocation not given. Vaccine and placebo recipients were sampled on day 63 after the first injection. TCRdb's table, derived via immunoSEQ multiplex PCR, lists solely in-frame clones and lacks some. The table has about 680,000 clones, roughly 90% seen once. Specimen: peripheral blood, collected in a trial of Ad26.COV2.S vaccine versus placebo. These receptors were taken from a person between 18 and 65 years old who received the Ad26.COV2.S COVID-19 vaccine or a placebo.

V is TRBV19 and J is TRBJ2-1; D is possibly TRBD1 (5 bases). CDR3 length: 16 residues. The germline V gene encodes CDR1 LNHDA and CDR2 SQIVND (reference sequence). Trimming stripped 1 base from V and 0 bases from J, with 10 bases between. The CDR3 sequence: CASSIARTPSYNEQFF. CDR3 bases: TGTGCCAGTAGTATAGCTCGGACACCCTCCTACAATGAGCAGTTCTTC.

The V gene is TRBV4-1, the J gene TRBJ1-4; 7 bases match TRBD1. The germline V gene encodes CDR1 MGHRA and CDR2 YSYEKL. The CDR3 is 16 residues long. The V gene end was trimmed by 3 bases and the J gene end by 3 bases; junction bases not matched to a gene: 7. This chain's CDR3 is CASSQADRAPNEKLFF. CDR3 in DNA: TGCGCCAGCAGCCAGGCTGACAGGGCTCCTAATGAAAAACTGTTTTTT.

The V call is TRBV5-1, the J call TRBJ1-6; D perhaps matches TRBD1 (5 bases). Germline CDR1 is SGHRS and CDR2 is YFSETQ. The CDR3 totals 15 residues. Trimming stripped 5 bases from V and 6 bases from J, with 15 bases between. The CDR3: CASRPEGRRNSPLHF. As DNA, the CDR3 is TGCGCCAGCAGACCCGAGGGGAGACGTAATTCACCCCTCCACTTT.

The V call is TRBV27, the J call TRBJ1-3, with no clear D. V lost 2 bases and J 10 bases, leaving 18 bases between the germline ends. The CDR3 runs to 15 residues. Germline assignment: CDR1 MNHEY and CDR2 SMNVEV (reference sequence). CDR3 sequence reads: CASSLTPLDQRTIYF. The CDR3 bases are TGTGCCAGCAGTTTAACCCCTTTAGACCAGCGGACCATATATTTT.

V and J are TRBV7-9 and TRBJ2-1; 7 bases are a match to TRBD1. The length of the CDR3 is 15 residues. Germline-derived CDR1 and CDR2 are SEHNR and FQNEAQ (reference sequence). The trim removed 3 bases at V and 8 bases at J, leaving 10 bases unmatched. CDR3 sequence reads: CASSFTGTVHYEQFF. CDR3 bases: TGTGCCAGCAGCTTCACCGGGACAGTGCATTATGAGCAGTTCTTC.

V is TRBV10-2 and J is TRBJ2-2; D may be TRBD1 (7 bases). Trimming pared 8 bases from V and 2 bases from J, leaving 18 bases between. Germline V CDR1 and CDR2: WSHSY, SAAADI. The CDR3 has 16 amino acids. The CDR3, as DNA: TGCGCCAGCCGCCGAGGAGGGGGCGTAAACACCGGGGAGCTGTTTTTT. Translation gives CASRRGGGVNTGELFF.

The count of this clone is one. The chain couples TRBV19 to TRBJ1-5; D perhaps matches TRBD1 (6 bases). Germline loops: CDR1 LNHDA, CDR2 SQIVND (reference sequence). Trimming stripped 8 bases from V and 4 bases from J, with 18 bases between. This CDR3 region has 15 residues. The CDR3 region is CASPHRGGANQPQHF. CDR3 in DNA: TGTGCCAGTCCGCATCGGGGGGGGGCGAATCAGCCCCAGCATTTT.

The chain employs TRBV15 and TRBJ2-7; D might be TRBD1 (6 bases). CDR3 length: 15 amino acids. Trimming pared 3 bases from V and 3 bases from J, leaving 15 bases between. Germline V gives CDR1 LNHNV, CDR2 YYDKDF (reference sequence). The chain's CDR3 is CATSRTDEGDYEQYF. The CDR3 region has the DNA TGTGCCACCAGCAGGACGGATGAGGGGGACTACGAGCAGTACTTC.

The V gene is TRBV4-1, the J gene TRBJ2-2, with 14 bases lining up with TRBD2. The CDR3 loop spans 20 amino acids. The junction had 6 bases not matched to a gene; V was cut back by 0 bases and J by 0 bases. Germline values: CDR1 MGHRA, CDR2 YSYEKL. In DNA form, the CDR3 reads TGCGCCAGCAGCCAAGAGGGACTAGCGGGGGAAATCGCGAACACCGGGGAGCTGTTTTTT. This gives the protein CASSQEGLAGEIANTGELFF.

This sequence joins TRBV7-9 and TRBJ1-6; no definite D call. This CDR3 is 11 amino acids long. The germline CDR1 and CDR2 sequences are SEHNR and FQNEAQ (reference sequence). V was shortened by 1 base and J by 17 bases, with 9 bases between the two germline ends. CDR3 sequence: CASSLGPGFHF. For the CDR3, the DNA is TGTGCCAGCAGCTTAGGCCCCGGGTTCCACTTT.

This chain uses TRBV18 with TRBJ1-5; no firm D call. The CDR3 consists of 14 residues. V lost 5 bases and J 3 bases, leaving 11 bases between the germline ends. CDR1 KGHSH and CDR2 LQKENI come from the germline V gene. The CDR3 DNA follows: TGTGCCAGCTCATTCGAGGTCAACAATCAGCCCCAGCATTTT. Translated, it gives CASSFEVNNQPQHF.

The chain has TRBV5-5 and TRBJ2-7, with TRBD2 as a possible D gene (6 bases). V lost 0 bases and J lost 6, with 10 bases in between. CDR3 size: 13 residues. Germline CDR1 SGHKS, CDR2 YYEKEE (reference sequence). The CDR3 DNA follows: TGTGCCAGCAGCTTGGGACTAGTATTCGAGCAGTACTTC. Residues: CASSLGLVFEQYF.